A single sample is the source of the 18 T cell receptor beta chains below, sequenced in a study of T cells expressing NK-cell markers. TCRdb reprocessed the 5' RACE reads, keeping one entry per CDR3 protein, no DNA. This sample's clone table lists over 350,000 distinct CDR3 sequences. Input material: blood T cells: a sorted CD56 or NKG2C T cell subset, CD4+ or CD8+ T cells, or bulk PBMC T cells (not recorded which). The receptors stem from a woman between 50 and 59 years old in good health.

The chain uses TRBV5-5 and TRBJ2-1; TCRdb picks TRBD1, but there is no DNA to check that call. The CDR3 spans 15 residues. Germline CDR1 reads SGHKS; CDR2 reads YYEKEE (reference sequence). CDR3 amino acids: CASSLWNSPGHEQFF.

This chain uses TRBV6-1 with TRBJ1-5; TCRdb designates TRBD1, a call that cannot be tested without DNA. The CDR3 length is 15 residues. The germline V gene has CDR1 MNHNS and CDR2 SASEGT. The CDR3 reads CASSPGQGMFQPQHF.

The chain has TRBV2 and TRBJ2-3; TCRdb's D call of TRBD1 is untestable without DNA. This CDR3 has 16 amino acids. Germline assignment: CDR1 SNHLY and CDR2 FYNNEI. CDR3 residues: CASSGLQGRLADTQYF.

The gene calls are TRBV4-1 and TRBJ2-7. This CDR3 is 15 amino acids long. Germline lookup yields CDR1 MGHRA and CDR2 YSYEKL. This CDR3 reads CASSQGIAYSYEQYF.

V gene TRBV11-1 combines with J gene TRBJ2-7; TCRdb calls TRBD1, which cannot be checked without DNA. Germline V gene lookup returns CDR1 SGHAT and CDR2 FQDESV (reference sequence). This CDR3 has 11 residues. CDR3 protein: CASSQGTEQYF.

Here the CDR3 reads CASSLPGQLRETQYF. The chain employs TRBV14 and TRBJ2-5; there is no DNA to check the TCRdb D call of TRBD1. Germline CDR1 SGHDN, CDR2 FVKESK. The CDR3 consists of 15 residues.

This chain uses TRBV18 with TRBJ2-1; TCRdb gives TRBD1 as the D gene, but with no DNA this cannot be confirmed. CDR1 and CDR2 (germline): KGHSH, LQKENI. The CDR3 length is 15 residues. The chain's CDR3 is CASSPGQIKGNEQFF.

The chain links TRBV20-1 to TRBJ2-2; the D call from TCRdb, TRBD1, cannot be confirmed without DNA. CDR1 is DFQATT, CDR2 SNEGSKA, per germline (reference sequence). CDR3 length: 16 residues. The CDR3 protein is CSARTTRQGNTGELFF.

CDR3 residues: CASSSRTPSGANVLTF. This chain uses TRBV27 with TRBJ2-6. This CDR3 spans 16 amino acids. The germline V gene has CDR1 MNHEY and CDR2 SMNVEV (reference sequence).

The rearrangement links TRBV6-5 to TRBJ2-5; TCRdb's D gene call, TRBD1, goes unchecked for lack of DNA. The CDR3 contains 17 residues. CDR1 and CDR2 (germline): MNHEY, SVGAGI. CDR3 sequence: CASSYSSGPGGGETQYF.

The chain uses TRBV21-1 and TRBJ1-3; the D gene TCRdb calls, TRBD1, cannot be checked with no DNA. TRBV21-1 is a pseudogene segment. The CDR3 runs to 16 residues. The CDR3 reads CASDEGALRSRNTIYF.

V and J are TRBV20-1 and TRBJ2-3. Germline CDR1 and CDR2: DFQATT and SNEGSKA (reference sequence). The CDR3 is made up of 16 amino acids. This CDR3 reads CSARDASSGNTDTQYF.

The chain employs TRBV12-3 or TRBV12-4 and TRBJ1-1; TCRdb's D call, TRBD1, is unchecked because there is no DNA. This CDR3 has 16 residues. CDR3 residues: CASSRQGARLNTEAFF.

The chain joins TRBV12-3 or TRBV12-4 to TRBJ2-7; TCRdb reports TRBD1, a call that lacks DNA to check it against. This CDR3 region has 13 residues. CDR3: CASLGGGVSEQYF.

The V gene is TRBV24-1, the J gene TRBJ2-3; with no DNA, the TCRdb D assignment of TRBD2 cannot be verified. Per germline, CDR1 KGHDR and CDR2 SFDVKD. The CDR3 is 16 residues long. The CDR3 sequence: CATSELPGASTDTQYF.

The CDR3 protein is CASSLLGTGGFPSDNEQFF. The chain employs TRBV18 and TRBJ2-1; TCRdb calls TRBD1, which cannot be checked without DNA. CDR1 is KGHSH, CDR2 LQKENI, per germline. The CDR3 runs 19 residues.

V gene TRBV6-5 combines with J gene TRBJ2-1; TCRdb reports TRBD1, a call that lacks DNA to check it against. Germline V lookup: CDR1 MNHEY, CDR2 SVGAGI. This CDR3 is built from 14 residues. CDR3 protein: CASRGALEYNEQFF.

This chain joins TRBV5-1 and TRBJ2-3. Germline CDR1 SGHRS, CDR2 YFSETQ. CDR3 length: 14 residues. The CDR3 region is CASRALRETDTQYF.